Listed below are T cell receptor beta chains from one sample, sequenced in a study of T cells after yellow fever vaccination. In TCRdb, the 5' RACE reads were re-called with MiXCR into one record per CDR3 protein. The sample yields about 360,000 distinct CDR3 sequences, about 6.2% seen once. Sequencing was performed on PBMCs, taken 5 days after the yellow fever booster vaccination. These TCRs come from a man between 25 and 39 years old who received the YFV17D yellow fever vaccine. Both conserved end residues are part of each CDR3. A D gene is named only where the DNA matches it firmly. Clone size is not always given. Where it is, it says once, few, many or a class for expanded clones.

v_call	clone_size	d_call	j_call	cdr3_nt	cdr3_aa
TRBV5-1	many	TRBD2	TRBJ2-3	TGCGCCAGCAGCTTGAGGAAAGTAGCGGGAGCGAGCACAGATACGCAGTATTTT	CASSLRKVAGASTDTQYF
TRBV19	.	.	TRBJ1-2	TGTGCCAGCTCCCAACAAGCTAACTATGGCTACACCTTC	CASSQQANYGYTF
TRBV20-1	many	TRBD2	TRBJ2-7	TGCAGTGCTAGGGGGACTAGTCTCTACGAGCAGTACTTC	CSARGTSLYEQYF
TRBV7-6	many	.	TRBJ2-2	TGTGCCAGCAGCTTAGGGGTGGTTCCCGGGGAGCTGTTTTTT	CASSLGVVPGELFF
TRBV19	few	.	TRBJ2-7	TGTGCCAGTAGTATTTCCAGCGCGAACTACGAGCAGTACTTC	CASSISSANYEQYF
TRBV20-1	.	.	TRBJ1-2	TGCAGTGCTCCCGAGGGAGTCTATGGCTACACCTTC	CSAPEGVYGYTF
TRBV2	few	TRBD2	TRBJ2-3	TGTGCCAGCAGCGTCTCGCGGGGGGATACGCAGTATTTT	CASSVSRGDTQYF
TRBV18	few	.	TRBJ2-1	TGTGCCAGCTCCCCTTCGCGAGTCGCCTACAATGAGCAGTTCTTC	CASSPSRVAYNEQFF
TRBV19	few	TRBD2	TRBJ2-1	TGTGCCAGTACTTTTAGCGGGAAAGACAATGAGCAGTTCTTC	CASTFSGKDNEQFF
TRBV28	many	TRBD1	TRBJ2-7	TGTGCCAGCAGGGTAGACAGGGCCAGTTCCTACGAGCAGTACTTC	CASRVDRASSYEQYF
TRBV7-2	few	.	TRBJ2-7	TGTGCCAGCAGCCTAGGTCGGACGTTGGCCTACGAGCAGTACTTC	CASSLGRTLAYEQYF
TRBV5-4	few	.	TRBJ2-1	TGTGCCAGCAGGAGACGGGAGAAGGTCTACAATGAGCAGTTCTTC	CASRRREKVYNEQFF
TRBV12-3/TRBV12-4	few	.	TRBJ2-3	TGTGCCAGCAGTCTGCTATGGACGGAAGCCGCGGATACGCAGTATTTT	CASSLLWTEAADTQYF
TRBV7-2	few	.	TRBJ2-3	TGTGCCAGCAGCTTAGTAGCGACTACTGGCACAGATACGCAGTATTTT	CASSLVATTGTDTQYF
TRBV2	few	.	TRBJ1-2	TGTGCCAGCAGTGAATGGGGGAACTATGGCTACACCTTC	CASSEWGNYGYTF
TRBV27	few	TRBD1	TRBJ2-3	TGTGCCAGCAGTTTCGAGGGGGCTCTGGATACGCAGTATTTT	CASSFEGALDTQYF
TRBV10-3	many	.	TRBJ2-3	TGTGCCATCAGTGAGGGACTGAACTCAGATACGCAGTATTTT	CAISEGLNSDTQYF
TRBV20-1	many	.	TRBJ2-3	TGCAGTGCTACTAAGGTTGAGGACGGCACAGATACGCAGTATTTT	CSATKVEDGTDTQYF
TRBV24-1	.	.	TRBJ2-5	TGTGCCACCAGTGATTCCTCTAAGAGGCCAGAGACCCAGTACTTC	CATSDSSKRPETQYF
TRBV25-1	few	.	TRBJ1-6	TGTGCCAGCAGTGATCCCGGCGATTCACCCCTCCACTTT	CASSDPGDSPLHF
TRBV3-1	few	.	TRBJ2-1	TGTGCCAGCAGCCACATGGAGAATGAGCAGTTCTTC	CASSHMENEQFF
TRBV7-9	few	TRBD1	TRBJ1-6	TGTGCCAGCAGCTCGCAGGGGGCGCGGGGTTCACCCCTCCACTTT	CASSSQGARGSPLHF
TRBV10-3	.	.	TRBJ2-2	TGTGCCATCAGGGTTGGAAGCACCGGGGAGCTGTTTTTT	CAIRVGSTGELFF
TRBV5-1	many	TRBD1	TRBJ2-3	TGCGCCAGCAGCTGGGACAGGACGCGGGATACGCAGTATTTT	CASSWDRTRDTQYF
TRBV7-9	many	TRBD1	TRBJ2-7	TGTGCCAGCAGCCTCAGGACAGGGTTTGGGAAGTACGAGCAGTACTTC	CASSLRTGFGKYEQYF
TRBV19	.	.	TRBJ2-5	TGTGCCAGTAGCGAGCGGGCTCTAGGGCTGGTAGCCGGTCAGACCCAGTACTTC	CASSERALGLVAGQTQYF
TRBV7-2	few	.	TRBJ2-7	TGTGCCAGCAGGGTCGGGATTATCACCTACGAGCAGTACTTC	CASRVGIITYEQYF
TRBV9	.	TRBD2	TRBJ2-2	TGTGCCAGCAGCGCTAGCGGTAACACCGGGGAGCTGTTTTTT	CASSASGNTGELFF
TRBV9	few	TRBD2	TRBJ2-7	TGTGCCAGCAGCAAGTCGGGACTAGCGAAATACGAGCAGTACTTC	CASSKSGLAKYEQYF
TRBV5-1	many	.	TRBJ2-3	TGCGCCAGCAGCTGGTCGGCTCAAACCGGAACAGATACGCAGTATTTT	CASSWSAQTGTDTQYF
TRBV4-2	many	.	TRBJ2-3	TGTGCCAGCAGCCGATCGGACTCCGCCGATACGCAGTATTTT	CASSRSDSADTQYF
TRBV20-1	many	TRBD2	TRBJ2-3	TGCAGTGCTAGCGGGAGGGCCACAGATACGCAGTATTTT	CSASGRATDTQYF
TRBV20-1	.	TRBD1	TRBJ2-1	TGCAGTGCTATTCGGGACAGGGGGTACAATGAGCAGTTCTTC	CSAIRDRGYNEQFF
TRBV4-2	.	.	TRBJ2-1	TGTGCCAGCAGCCAAGAGGAGGGAGGCTCCTACAATGAGCAGTTCTTC	CASSQEEGGSYNEQFF
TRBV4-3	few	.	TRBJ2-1	TGCGCCAGCAGCCCGGCCCATGATTACTACAATGAGCAGTTCTTC	CASSPAHDYYNEQFF